These 27 T cell receptor beta chains were sequenced from one sample in a study of blood T cells in healthy people across ages. Through a sample-barcoded 5' primer and a J-beta primer mix, a second PCR was run for about 7 to 12 cycles. TCRdb called the 5' RACE reads again in MiXCR, with one record for every CDR3 protein. The table records hundreds of thousands of distinct CDR3 sequences, under 65% of them present only once. The sequencing sample was made of blood. Receptors were obtained from an elderly woman in good health.

The J gene is TRBJ1-2, the V gene TRBV25-1; weak D call: TRBD1 (5 bases). The CDR3 contains 17 residues. CDR1 and CDR2 (germline): MGHDK, SYGVNS. The V end lost 2 bases, the J end lost 2 bases, and 18 bases lay between the germline ends. The CDR3 loop is CASSESDGRGSNYGYTF. As DNA, the CDR3 is TGTGCCAGCAGTGAAAGCGACGGACGGGGGTCAAACTATGGCTACACCTTC.

Worth noting for this clonotype: A much larger clonotype is one base distant, so this may be a read error. J is TRBJ2-1 and V is TRBV5-1; D unclear. The better agreement between TRBJ2-7 and the DNA end casts doubt on the J call. Germline V lookup: CDR1 SGHRS, CDR2 YFSETQ. The CDR3 length is 14 residues. CDR3 bases: TGCGCCAGCAGCCTCTTTCGCTCCTACAATGAGCAGTACTTC. Its protein is CASSLFRSYNEQYF.

The table lists this clonotype with a few counts. This chain connects TRBV5-1 to TRBJ1-1; 11 nucleotides match TRBD1. CDR1 is SGHRS and CDR2 is YFSETQ in the germline V gene. V gave up 4 bases and J gave up 5 bases; unmatched junction bases: 4. This CDR3 spans 14 amino acids. The CDR3 DNA reads TGCGCCAGCAGCGGAGGACAGGGGGCGACTGAAGCTTTCTTT. It yields the protein CASSGGQGATEAFF.

This clonotype was picked up many times. The V gene is TRBV9, the J gene TRBJ2-7, with TRBD2 identical over 9 bases. The germline V gene encodes CDR1 SGDLS and CDR2 YYNGEE. V shed 2 bases, J shed 2 bases, and the junction held 11 bases outside the gene matches. This CDR3 spans 17 amino acids. The CDR3 DNA follows: TGTGCCAGCAGCGTGGGTTTGACGACTAGCGGCACCTACGAGCAGTACTTC. This sequence encodes CASSVGLTTSGTYEQYF.

The rearrangement joins TRBV5-1 to TRBJ2-7; TRBD1 matches at 7 bases. CDR1 and CDR2 (germline): SGHRS, YFSETQ. This CDR3 is built from 13 residues. Trimming removed 3 bases from V and 7 bases from J; junction bases left unmatched: 7. The CDR3 sequence is CASSYGTEQEQYF. CDR3 nucleotides: TGCGCCAGCAGCTATGGGACAGAGCAGGAGCAGTACTTC.

The gene calls are TRBV2 and TRBJ1-2; no clear D gene. The CDR3 is made up of 13 amino acids. Germline V gene lookup returns CDR1 SNHLY and CDR2 FYNNEI. V gave up 4 bases and J gave up 7 bases, with 13 bases separating them. The CDR3 DNA reads TGTGCCAGCAGTGCGAAGGGTTTTCTTGGCTACACCTTC. Translated, it gives CASSAKGFLGYTF.

This chain joins TRBV6-5 and TRBJ2-2; either TRBD1 or TRBD2 may supply D (5 bases each). V lost 6 bases and J 0 bases, leaving 14 bases between the germline ends. Germline V CDR1 and CDR2: MNHEY, SVGAGI. The CDR3 runs 16 residues. The CDR3 loop is CASSLGRPTNTGELFF. CDR3 nucleotides: TGTGCCAGCAGCTTGGGACGCCCTACGAACACCGGGGAGCTGTTTTTT.

This clonotype was recorded a few times. V is TRBV3-1 and J is TRBJ2-2; 10 nucleotides agree with TRBD1. The trim removed 4 bases at V and 1 base at J, leaving 3 bases unmatched. The V gene's germline CDR1 is LGHDT and CDR2 YNNKEL (reference sequence). The CDR3 has 16 residues. In nucleotides, the CDR3 is TGTGCCAGCAGCCTCGGACAGGGGGAGAACACCGGGGAGCTGTTTTTT. This translates into CASSLGQGENTGELFF.

This clonotype has just a few counts. V is TRBV5-1 and J is TRBJ2-2, with D possibly being TRBD2 (5 bases). The CDR3 has 15 residues. Germline CDR1 SGHRS, CDR2 YFSETQ. Between the trimmed V and J ends, which lost 0 bases and 4 bases, there was a span of 10 bases. CDR3 in DNA: TGCGCCAGCAGCTTGGAGCTAGCCGCCACCGGGGAGCTGTTTTTT. Translation gives CASSLELAATGELFF.

The chain has TRBV25-1 and TRBJ2-2; D not certain. Germline V gene lookup returns CDR1 MGHDK and CDR2 SYGVNS. V was cut by 3 bases and J by 1 base, with 12 bases left in between. CDR3 length equals 16 residues. The CDR3 loop reads CASSDPKGQNTGELFF. The DNA of the CDR3 is TGTGCCAGCAGTGACCCAAAAGGGCAGAACACCGGGGAGCTGTTTTTT.

This clonotype was observed a single time. The rearrangement joins TRBV5-5 to TRBJ2-7, with 9 bases that match TRBD1. Per germline, CDR1 SGHKS and CDR2 YYEKEE (reference sequence). The CDR3 has 15 amino acids. Losses at the gene ends were 3 bases for V and 5 bases for J; bases not matched to a gene: 9. The CDR3 loop reads CASSSGGTGSHEQYF. CDR3 nucleotide sequence: TGTGCCAGCAGCTCTGGGGGGACAGGGAGCCACGAGCAGTACTTC.

A remark on this clonotype: A read error may be the cause here, since a much bigger clone is one base away. The rearrangement links TRBV6-6 to TRBJ2-1, with D possibly being TRBD2 (5 bases). The J call is in doubt because the DNA end fits TRBJ2-7 better. Germline CDR1 MNHNY, CDR2 SVGAGI (reference sequence). The CDR3 length is 15 residues. As DNA, the CDR3 is TGTGCCAGCAGTTATCAAGCGGAGTCCTACAATGAGCAGTACTTC. This sequence encodes CASSYQAESYNEQYF.

The rearrangement joins TRBV20-1 to TRBJ1-1; D is uncertain. This CDR3 contains 12 residues. Germline V gene sequence: CDR1 DFQATT, CDR2 SNEGSKA (reference sequence). V was pared by 3 bases and J by 1 base, with 6 bases between. CDR3 nucleotide sequence: TGCAGTGCTAGGTGCCCGAACACTGAAGCTTTCTTT. Translated: CSARCPNTEAFF.

V is TRBV11-2 and J is TRBJ2-5; tentative D call: TRBD2 (6 bases). The CDR3 loop spans 20 amino acids. CDR1 is SGHAT and CDR2 is FQNNGV in the germline V gene. Trimming pared 0 bases from V and 3 bases from J, leaving 26 bases between. CDR3 bases: TGTGCCAGCAGCTTAGATCGGAATAGGAGGGACCAGACCGCCGAAGAGACCCAGTACTTC. As protein: CASSLDRNRRDQTAEETQYF.

This sequence joins TRBV5-1 and TRBJ1-6; 8 positions match TRBD1. The junction had 11 bases not matched to a gene; V was cut back by 9 bases and J by 9 bases. The CDR3 is 14 residues long. The germline V gene has CDR1 SGHRS and CDR2 YFSETQ. The CDR3 reads CATRQGRSGSPLHF. CDR3 bases: TGCGCCACGAGACAGGGGCGATCAGGTTCACCCCTCCACTTT.

Concerning this clonotype: A much more abundant neighbour one base away suggests this may be a read error. This chain uses TRBV29-1 with TRBJ1-2; D gene unclear. The CDR3 sequence is 12 residues long. Trimming left V 3 bases short and J 3 bases short, with 8 bases between. In germline, CDR1 is SQVTM, CDR2 ANQGSEA. CDR3 nucleotide sequence: TGCAGCGTTGATTCCTGGTACTATGGCTACACCTTC. It is translated as CSVDSWYYGYTF. Full variable domain (outside the CDR3, taken from reference TRBV29-1 and TRBJ1-2): SAVISQKPSRDICQRGTSLTIQCQVDSQVTMMFWYRQQPGQSLTLIATANQGSEATYESGFVIDKFPISRPNLTFSTLTVSNMSPEDSSIYLCSVDSWYYGYTFGSGTRLTVV.

The chain links TRBV7-9 to TRBJ1-2, with D uncertain. The germline V gene encodes CDR1 SEHNR and CDR2 FQNEAQ (reference sequence). The CDR3 length is 14 residues. With 5 bases removed from V and 3 bases from J, the gap between germline ends came to 13 bases. CDR3 protein: CASSPVTNDYGYTF. In DNA, the CDR3 is TGTGCCAGCAGCCCCGTGACCAACGACTATGGCTACACCTTC.

This clonotype was recorded at least ten times. The J gene is TRBJ2-1, the V gene TRBV6-1; D not certain. V dropped 4 bases and J dropped 6 bases, with 7 bases sitting between them. In germline, CDR1 is MNHNS, CDR2 SASEGT. CDR3 size: 12 residues. The CDR3, as DNA: TGTGCCAGCAGTGGTAATAGCAATGAGCAGTTCTTC. Its protein product is CASSGNSNEQFF.

This clonotype was counted between two and nine times. This may come from a read error, since a much larger clone is one base off. The J gene is TRBJ2-1, the V gene TRBV2, with D uncertain. The last part of the DNA fits TRBJ2-7 better; the J call may be wrong. Germline V CDR1 and CDR2: SNHLY, FYNNEI. This CDR3 spans 16 amino acids. The CDR3 DNA reads as TGTGCCAGCAGGGACCCGGCACAGAGCTCCTACAATGAGCAGTACTTC. It encodes CASRDPAQSSYNEQYF.

This clonotype was recorded many times. The genes are TRBV10-3 and TRBJ2-7; 7 positions match TRBD1. The CDR3 has 12 residues. V lost 4 bases to trimming and J lost 3 bases; unmatched junction nucleotides: 0. Germline CDR1 ENHRY, CDR2 SYGVKD. For the CDR3, the DNA is TGTGCCATCAGTGGGGACAGCTACGAGCAGTACTTC. Amino acid sequence: CAISGDSYEQYF.

The rearrangement links TRBV6-6 to TRBJ2-3; maybe TRBD1 (5 bases). Trimming took 7 bases from V and 0 from J, leaving 11 bases between them. The CDR3 is 14 amino acids. Germline CDR1 and CDR2: MNHNY and SVGAGI (reference sequence). CDR3 sequence (DNA): TGTGCCAGCATGGGGCCCTCTAGCACAGATACGCAGTATTTT. Translated: CASMGPSSTDTQYF.

This clonotype was observed a few times. This chain links TRBV3-1 with TRBJ1-3; TRBD1 agrees at 7 bases. This CDR3 comprises 13 residues. CDR1 and CDR2 (germline): LGHDT, YNNKEL (reference sequence). CDR3 in DNA: TGTGGCGCTAGGGACAGCGATCGGAACACCATATATTTT. This translates into CGARDSDRNTIYF.

This clonotype was picked up many times. The rearrangement uses TRBV20-1 and TRBJ1-2; D remains unclear. CDR1 is DFQATT and CDR2 is SNEGSKA in the germline V gene (reference sequence). CDR3 length equals 11 residues. Between the trimmed V and J ends, which lost 7 bases and 2 bases, there was a span of 8 bases. DNA for the CDR3: TGCAGTGTAGGGCGGAACTATGGCTACACCTTC. Translated, it gives CSVGRNYGYTF.

This chain links TRBV10-3 with TRBJ2-2, with D perhaps given as TRBD1 or TRBD2 (6 bases each). Trimming took 11 bases from V and 1 from J, leaving 14 bases between them. This CDR3 spans 14 amino acids. Germline CDR1 and CDR2: ENHRY and SYGVKD. In DNA, the CDR3 is TGTGCCGGAGGGGGGCAGCTGAACACCGGGGAGCTGTTTTTT. This codes for CAGGGQLNTGELFF.

In regard to this clonotype: A much more abundant neighbour one base away suggests this may be a read error. The genes are TRBV24-1 and TRBJ2-7; the match to TRBD1 covers 8 bases. V trimming: 3 bases; J trimming: 7 bases; junction bases outside the gene matches: 10. Germline CDR1 is KGHDR and CDR2 is SFDVKD. CDR3 length equals 15 residues. For the CDR3, the DNA is TGTGCCACCAGTGATATCGGGACAGGATCTGAGGAGCAGTACTTC. This sequence encodes CATSDIGTGSEEQYF.

This clonotype occurred many times. The CDR3 sequence: CSARVGRETQYF. For the CDR3, the DNA is TGCAGTGCTAGAGTGGGGAGGGAGACCCAGTACTTC. The rearrangement links TRBV20-1 to TRBJ2-5, with D perhaps TRBD2 (6 bases). This CDR3 comprises 12 residues. Germline-derived CDR1 and CDR2 are DFQATT and SNEGSKA (reference sequence). Trimming took 1 base from V and 5 from J, leaving 8 bases between them.

This clonotype was seen ten or more times. V and J are TRBV12-3 or TRBV12-4 and TRBJ2-5, with D possibly being TRBD1 (5 bases). This CDR3 comprises 14 residues. Trimming cost V 3 bases and J 5 bases, with 13 bases left between them. The CDR3 loop reads CASSLDTLGETQYF. The CDR3 DNA sequence: TGTGCCAGCAGTTTGGACACCTTAGGGGAGACCCAGTACTTC.